This T cell receptor beta chain stems from a study of vaccination and CD4 T cells after COVID-19. Across the study: Once diagnosed, patients had post-COVID samples drawn a median approximately 100 days later (range 35 to 161). The cells were exposed to overlapping spike peptides originating from SARS-CoV-2, HCoV-NL63, HCoV-OC43 and HCoV-229E for stimulation.

Sequencing of cultured CD4+ T cell DNA used the Oncomine TCR Beta short-read assay. Genomic DNA was isolated from cultured CD4+ T cells. Each CDR3 protein is one row after TCRdb ran MiXCR on the PCR reads. This table holds about 4,000 distinct CDR3 sequences, 21% found once. The treatment: roughly 10-day PBMC culture with coronavirus spike peptide pools or control peptides (ViraFEST assay). The CDR3 covers 12 residues. Looked up from germline, CDR1 is SQVTM and CDR2 is ANQGSEA. The V gene end was trimmed by 6 bases and the J gene end by 1 base; junction bases not matched to a gene: 2. For this clonotype: Its antigen is not known.

The sample consisted of CD4+ T cells from blood, cultured in vitro, taken after SARS-CoV-2 vaccination. The receptor's source is a human donor who had recovered from COVID-19. The chain employs TRBV29-1 and TRBJ1-1, with TRBD1 matching over 7 bases. The CDR3 nucleotides are TGCAGCGTGCGGACAGGGAACACTGAAGCTTTCTTT. It encodes CSVRTGNTEAFF.